This TCR beta chain was observed in a study of response to subunit inactivated influenza vaccine. Study observations and caveats: Authors suggested few new T cells are recruited by each seasonal influenza vaccination.

This clonotype has a count of ten or more. Antigen: not known. One entry per CDR3 protein, called by TCRdb with MiXCR from the RT-PCR reads. The sample lists about 570,000 distinct CDR3 sequences, roughly 12% seen once, with roughly a tenth in the top ten. The CDR3 extends over 15 amino acids. Germline CDR1 is ENHRY and CDR2 is SYGVKD. Losses at the gene ends were 3 bases for V and 5 bases for J; bases not matched to a gene: 9. The source material was PBMCs from blood, sampled on the day of vaccination. The source is a man aged 45-65 years who received an inactivated influenza vaccine. This chain links TRBV10-3 with TRBJ1-2; 7 positions agree with TRBD1. This CDR3 reads CAISDPTQGNYGYTF. In nucleotides, the CDR3 is TGTGCCATCAGTGACCCCACACAGGGGAATTATGGCTACACCTTC.